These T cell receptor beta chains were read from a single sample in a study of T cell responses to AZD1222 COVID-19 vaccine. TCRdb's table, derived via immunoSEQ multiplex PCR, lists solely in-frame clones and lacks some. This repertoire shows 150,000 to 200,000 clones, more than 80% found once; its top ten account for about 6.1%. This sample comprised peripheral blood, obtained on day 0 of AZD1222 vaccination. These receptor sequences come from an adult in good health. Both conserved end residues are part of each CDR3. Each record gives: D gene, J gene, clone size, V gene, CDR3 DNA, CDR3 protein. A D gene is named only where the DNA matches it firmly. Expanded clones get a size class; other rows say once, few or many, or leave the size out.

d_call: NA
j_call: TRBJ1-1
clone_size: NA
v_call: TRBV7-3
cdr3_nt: TGTGCCAGCAGCTTAAACACGATTTCTGAAGCTTTCTTT
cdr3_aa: CASSLNTISEAFF

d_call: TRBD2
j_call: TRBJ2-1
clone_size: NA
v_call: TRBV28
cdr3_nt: TGTGCCAGCAGGAAGAGGCCCGGGACTAGGTACAATGAGCAGTTCTTC
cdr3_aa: CASRKRPGTRYNEQFF

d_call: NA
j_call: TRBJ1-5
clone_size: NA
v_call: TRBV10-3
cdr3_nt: TGTGCCATCAGTGAGTCTCGGTGGCAGCCCCAGCATTTT
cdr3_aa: CAISESRWQPQHF

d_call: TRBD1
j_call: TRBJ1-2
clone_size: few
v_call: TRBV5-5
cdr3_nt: TGTGCCAGCAGCGTACAGGGGGAAGGAGGCTACACCTTC
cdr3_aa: CASSVQGEGGYTF

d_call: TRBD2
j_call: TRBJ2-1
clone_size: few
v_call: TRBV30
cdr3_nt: TGTGCCTGGAGTTTGGCTAGCGGCTACAATGAGCAGTTCTTC
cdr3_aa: CAWSLASGYNEQFF

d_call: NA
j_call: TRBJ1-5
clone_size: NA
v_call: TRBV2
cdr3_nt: TGTGCCAGCAGTCTTAGGTGGAGCAATCAGCCCCAGCATTTT
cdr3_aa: CASSLRWSNQPQHF

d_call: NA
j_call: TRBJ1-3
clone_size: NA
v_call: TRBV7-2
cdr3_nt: TGTGCCAGCAGCTTAAGACAGCAGGGAAACACCATATATTTT
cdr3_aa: CASSLRQQGNTIYF

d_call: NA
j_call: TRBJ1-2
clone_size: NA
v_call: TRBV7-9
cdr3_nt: TGTGCCAGCAGCTCTCCGGTAGACCCCGCTGGCTACACCTTC
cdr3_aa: CASSSPVDPAGYTF

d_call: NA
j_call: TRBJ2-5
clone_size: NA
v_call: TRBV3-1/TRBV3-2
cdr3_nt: TGTGCCAGCAGCCTGTGGACTGAGCCAAGCCAGACCCAGTACTTC
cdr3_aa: CASSLWTEPSQTQYF

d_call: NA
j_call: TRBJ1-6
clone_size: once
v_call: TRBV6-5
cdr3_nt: TGTGCCAGCAGCTCCGGGACGGTTTATAATTCACCCCTCCACTTT
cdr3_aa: CASSSGTVYNSPLHF

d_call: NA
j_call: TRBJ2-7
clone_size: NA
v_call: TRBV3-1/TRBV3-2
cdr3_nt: TGTGCCAGCAGAGTCGGGACGGACGAGCAGTACTTC
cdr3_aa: CASRVGTDEQYF

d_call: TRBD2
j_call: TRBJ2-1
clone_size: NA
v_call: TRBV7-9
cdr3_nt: TGTGCCAGCAACGAGAAGCGGGAAGTCAATGAGCAGTTCTTC
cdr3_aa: CASNEKREVNEQFF

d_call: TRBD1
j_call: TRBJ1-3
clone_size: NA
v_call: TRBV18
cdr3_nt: TGTGCCAGCTCACCCCTCCGACAGGGGATCAACTCTGGAAACACCATATATTTT
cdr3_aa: CASSPLRQGINSGNTIYF

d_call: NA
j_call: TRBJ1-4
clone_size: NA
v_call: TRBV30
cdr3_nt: TGTGCCTGGAGTGTACGGAATTTTGAAAAACTGTTTTTT
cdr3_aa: CAWSVRNFEKLFF

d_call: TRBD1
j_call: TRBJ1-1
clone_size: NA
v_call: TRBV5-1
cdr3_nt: TGCGCCAGCGAATTGGGGGCCCGGACAGGGCTAGCTTTCTTT
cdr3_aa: CASELGARTGLAFF

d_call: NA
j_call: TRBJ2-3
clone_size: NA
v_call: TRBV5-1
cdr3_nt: TGCGCCAGCAGCCCAAGAGGCGGGTCAAGCACAGATACGCAGTATTTT
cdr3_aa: CASSPRGGSSTDTQYF

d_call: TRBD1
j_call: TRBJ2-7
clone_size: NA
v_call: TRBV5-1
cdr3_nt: TGCGCCAGCAGCCTATCGACAGGGGGTCGCTACGAGCAGTACTTC
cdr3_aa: CASSLSTGGRYEQYF

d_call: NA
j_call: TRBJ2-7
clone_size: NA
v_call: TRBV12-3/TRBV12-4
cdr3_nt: TGTGCCAGCAGGACCGGCGGCGGGCTCGATCAGTACTTC
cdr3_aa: CASRTGGGLDQYF

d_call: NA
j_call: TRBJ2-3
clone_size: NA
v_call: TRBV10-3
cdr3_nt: TGTGCCATCAAAGTTGGGGCTGGCACAGATACGCAGTATTTT
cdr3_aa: CAIKVGAGTDTQYF

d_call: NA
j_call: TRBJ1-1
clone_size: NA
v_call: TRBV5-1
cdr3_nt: TGCGCCAGCAGACAAACAGGGTTAGAAATGAACACTGAAGCTTTCTTT
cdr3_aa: CASRQTGLEMNTEAFF

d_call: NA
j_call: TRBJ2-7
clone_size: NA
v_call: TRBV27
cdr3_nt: TGTGCCAGCAGTTTAGGGCAGGTTTCCTACGAGCAGTACTTC
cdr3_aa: CASSLGQVSYEQYF

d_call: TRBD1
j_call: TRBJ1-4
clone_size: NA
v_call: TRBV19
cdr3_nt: TGTGCCAGTACGGACAGGAGCAAAGCAACTAATGAAAAACTGTTTTTT
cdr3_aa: CASTDRSKATNEKLFF

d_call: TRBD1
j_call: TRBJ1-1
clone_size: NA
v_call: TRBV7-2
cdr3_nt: TGTGCCAGCGGTCCCAGGGGGTCCTTCACTGAAGCTTTCTTT
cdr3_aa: CASGPRGSFTEAFF

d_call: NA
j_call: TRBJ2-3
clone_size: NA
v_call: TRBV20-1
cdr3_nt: TGCATGGCCCCCACAGGTCCTTCGCAGTATTTT
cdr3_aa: CMAPTGPSQYF

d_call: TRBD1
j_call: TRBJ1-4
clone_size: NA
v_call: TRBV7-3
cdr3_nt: TGTGCCAGCAGCCGGGGACAGGGCGAAAAACTGTTTTTT
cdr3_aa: CASSRGQGEKLFF

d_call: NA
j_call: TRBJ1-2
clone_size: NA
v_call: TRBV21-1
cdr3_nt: TGTGCCAGCAGCAAAGGAGTCGTTTGGACAGGGAAGGAGTATGGCTACACCTTC
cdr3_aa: CASSKGVVWTGKEYGYTF

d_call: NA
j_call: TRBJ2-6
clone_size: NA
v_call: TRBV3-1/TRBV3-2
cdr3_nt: TGTGCCAGCAGCCAAATTCCCTTTGGGGCCAACGTCCTGACTTTC
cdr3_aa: CASSQIPFGANVLTF